This TCR beta chain appears in the sequencing data of a study of T cell responses to AZD1222 COVID-19 vaccine. A note on this clone: The target antigen is unknown.

Assay used: immunoSEQ multiplex PCR; TCRdb lists only in-frame clones, some missing. Among 120,000 or so clones listed, approximately 85% were seen once. Study conclusions and caveats: After two AZD1222 doses, spike-specific TCR breadth and depth rose versus day 0. Donors skewed white British and female; clonal diversity was possibly underestimated. Nearly half of the spike-specific TCRs reportedly recognize variant regions that carry no mutations. At 160-218 and 743-854, vaccine-associated CD4 TCRs were dominant, and they spanned spike.

There are 16 residues in the CDR3. Trimming removed 1 base from V and 3 bases from J; junction bases left unmatched: 9. The germline V gene has CDR1 SQVTM and CDR2 ANQGSEA. The sequence derives from an adult in good health. The V and J genes are TRBV29-1 and TRBJ2-7; TRBD1 agrees at 10 bases. The sample was peripheral blood, taken on day 0 of AZD1222 vaccination. CDR3 sequence: CSVEGLGTGVRYEQYF. The CDR3 nucleotides read TGCAGCGTTGAAGGCCTTGGGACAGGGGTTCGCTACGAGCAGTACTTC.